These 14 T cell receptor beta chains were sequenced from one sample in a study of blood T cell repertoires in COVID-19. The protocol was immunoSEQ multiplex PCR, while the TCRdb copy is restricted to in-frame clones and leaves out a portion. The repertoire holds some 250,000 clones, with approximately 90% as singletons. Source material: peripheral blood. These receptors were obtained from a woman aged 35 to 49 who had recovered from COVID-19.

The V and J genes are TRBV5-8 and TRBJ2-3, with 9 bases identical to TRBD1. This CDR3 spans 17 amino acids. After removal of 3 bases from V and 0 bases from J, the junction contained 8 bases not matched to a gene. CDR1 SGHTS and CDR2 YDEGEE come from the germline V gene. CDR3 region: CASSSHGQGRSTDTQYF. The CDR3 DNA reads TGTGCCAGCAGCTCCCATGGACAGGGGCGGAGCACAGATACGCAGTATTTT. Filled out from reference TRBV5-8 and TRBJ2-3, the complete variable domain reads EAGVTQSPTHLIKTRGQQATLRCSPISGHTSVYWYQQALGLGLQFLLWYDEGEERNRGNFPPRFSGRQFPNYSSELNVNALELEDSALYLCASSSHGQGRSTDTQYFGPGTRLTVL.

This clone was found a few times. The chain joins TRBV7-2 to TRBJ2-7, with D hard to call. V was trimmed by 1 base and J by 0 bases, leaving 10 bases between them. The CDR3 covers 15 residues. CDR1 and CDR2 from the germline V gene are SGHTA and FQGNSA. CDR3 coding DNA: TGTGCCAGCAGCTTAGAACCCCGTAGCTCCTACGAGCAGTACTTC. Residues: CASSLEPRSSYEQYF. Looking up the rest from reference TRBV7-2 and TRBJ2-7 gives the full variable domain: GAGVSQSPSNKVTEKGKDVELRCDPISGHTALYWYRQSLGQGLEFLIYFQGNSAPDKSGLPSDRFSAERTGGSVSTLTIQRTQQEDSAVYLCASSLEPRSSYEQYFGPGTRLTVT.

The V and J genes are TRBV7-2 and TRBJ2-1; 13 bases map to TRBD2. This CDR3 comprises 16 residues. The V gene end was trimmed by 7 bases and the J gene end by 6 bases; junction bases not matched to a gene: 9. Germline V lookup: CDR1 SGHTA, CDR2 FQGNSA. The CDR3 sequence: CASKTSGRAVGNEQFF. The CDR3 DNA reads TGTGCCAGCAAAACTAGCGGGAGGGCCGTCGGCAATGAGCAGTTCTTC.

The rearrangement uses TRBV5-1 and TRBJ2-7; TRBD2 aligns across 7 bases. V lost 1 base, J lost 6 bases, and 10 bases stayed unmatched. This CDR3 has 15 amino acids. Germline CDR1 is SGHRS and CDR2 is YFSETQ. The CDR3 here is CASSLSGGSRGEQYF. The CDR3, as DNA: TGCGCCAGCAGCTTGTCCGGGGGGAGTCGGGGCGAGCAGTACTTC.

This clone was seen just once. For the CDR3, the DNA is TGTGCCAGCAGCCCCACGGGCCCGGGGGATGAGCAGTTCTTC. Residues: CASSPTGPGDEQFF. The V call is TRBV7-9, the J call TRBJ2-1, with a possible D match to TRBD2 (6 bases). The CDR3 consists of 14 residues. Germline V lookup: CDR1 SEHNR, CDR2 FQNEAQ (reference sequence). Trimming left V 5 bases short and J 8 bases short, with 16 bases between.

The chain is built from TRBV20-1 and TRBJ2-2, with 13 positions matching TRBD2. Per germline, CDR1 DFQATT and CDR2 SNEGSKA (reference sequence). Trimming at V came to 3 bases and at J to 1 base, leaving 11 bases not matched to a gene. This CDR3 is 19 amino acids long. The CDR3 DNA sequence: TGCAGTGCTAGTACTAGCGGGAGGGCGGTACGGTGGAACACCGGGGAGCTGTTTTTT. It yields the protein CSASTSGRAVRWNTGELFF.

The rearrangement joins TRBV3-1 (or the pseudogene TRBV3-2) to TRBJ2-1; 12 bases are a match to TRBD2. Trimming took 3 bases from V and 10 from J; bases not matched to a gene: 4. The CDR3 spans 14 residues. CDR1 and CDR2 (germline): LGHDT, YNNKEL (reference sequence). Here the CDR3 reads CASSQLAGGTEQFF. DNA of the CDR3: TGTGCCAGCAGCCAGCTAGCGGGAGGGACGGAGCAGTTCTTC.

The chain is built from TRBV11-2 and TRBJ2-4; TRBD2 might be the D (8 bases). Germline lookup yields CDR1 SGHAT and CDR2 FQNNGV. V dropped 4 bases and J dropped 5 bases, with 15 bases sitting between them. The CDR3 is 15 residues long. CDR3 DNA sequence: TGTGCCAGCAGCTCCCCCGGGAGGGGGCAAAACATTCAGTACTTC. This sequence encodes CASSSPGRGQNIQYF.

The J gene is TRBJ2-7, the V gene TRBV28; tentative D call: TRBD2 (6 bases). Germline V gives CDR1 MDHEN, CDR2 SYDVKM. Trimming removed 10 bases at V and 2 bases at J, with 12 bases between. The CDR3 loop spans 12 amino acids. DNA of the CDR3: TGTGCCACCCGGGACTGGGCCTACGAGCAGTACTTC. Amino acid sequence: CATRDWAYEQYF.

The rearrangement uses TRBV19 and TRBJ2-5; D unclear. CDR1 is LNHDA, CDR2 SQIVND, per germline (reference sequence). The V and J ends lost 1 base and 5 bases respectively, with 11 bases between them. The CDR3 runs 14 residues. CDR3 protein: CASSIVGVPETQYF. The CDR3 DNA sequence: TGTGCCAGTAGTATAGTCGGTGTTCCGGAGACCCAGTACTTC.

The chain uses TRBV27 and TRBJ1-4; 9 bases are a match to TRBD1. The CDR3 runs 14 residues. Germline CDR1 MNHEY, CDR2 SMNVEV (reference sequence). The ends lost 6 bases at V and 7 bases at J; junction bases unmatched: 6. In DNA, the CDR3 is TGTGCCAGCAGGAGACCGGGACAGGGTGAAAAACTGTTTTTT. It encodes CASRRPGQGEKLFF.

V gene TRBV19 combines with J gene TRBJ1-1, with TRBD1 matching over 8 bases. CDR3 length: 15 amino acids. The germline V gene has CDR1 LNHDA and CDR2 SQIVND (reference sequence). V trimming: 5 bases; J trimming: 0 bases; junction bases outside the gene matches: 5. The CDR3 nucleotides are TGTGCCAGTAGTCTCACAGGGGGGATGAACACTGAAGCTTTCTTT. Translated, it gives CASSLTGGMNTEAFF.

The CDR3 reads CASRGGARETQYF. CDR3 DNA: TGTGCCAGCAGAGGGGGGGCGAGGGAGACCCAGTACTTC. This sequence joins TRBV25-1 and TRBJ2-5, with a possible D match to TRBD2 (7 bases). V was trimmed by 6 bases and J by 5 bases, leaving 13 bases between them. This CDR3 comprises 13 residues. CDR1 MGHDK and CDR2 SYGVNS come from the germline V gene.

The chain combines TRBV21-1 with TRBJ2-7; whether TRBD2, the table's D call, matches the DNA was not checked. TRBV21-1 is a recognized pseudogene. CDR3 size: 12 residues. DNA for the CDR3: TGTGCCAGCACCCCGAGCTCCTACGAGCAGTACGTC. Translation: CASTPSSYEQYV.